This entry features one T cell receptor beta chain sequence. TCRdb passed the reads through MiXCR, listing each CDR3 protein once. The table has 500,000 to 600,000 distinct CDR3 sequences, approximately 15% seen once. This record comes from a study of T cell repertoires in cytomegalovirus infection. Germline assignment: CDR1 MNHEY and CDR2 SMNVEV (reference sequence). V lost 3 bases to trimming and J lost 7 bases, with 12 bases between them. CDR3 length equals 13 residues. V usage is TRBV27 and J usage is TRBJ1-2; weak D call: TRBD1 (5 bases). The sequencing sample was made of CD8+ T cells from PBMCs. The receptor comes from a human donor in good health (CMV status not recorded). Some clones in this sample may be carry-over from other donors' samples. Here the CDR3 reads CASSLRGLRGYTF. The CDR3 DNA follows: TGTGCCAGCAGTTTGCGGGGCTTGCGTGGCTACACCTTC.